Shown below are 31 T cell receptor beta chains from a single sample sequenced in a study of T cell clonality in common variable immunodeficiency. The table came from immunoSEQ multiplex PCR; TCRdb's copy has only in-frame clones and leaves some out. The table lists some 38,000 clones, with no singletons. Input material: peripheral blood mononuclear cells. The receptor source for this set is a person aged 18 to 75 in good health.

This clone was seen many times. The CDR3 end lies 3 residues beyond the end of the read and is filled in from the germline J gene. The J gene is TRBJ2-6, the V gene TRBV30; 8 bases fit TRBD1. The CDR3 runs to 13 residues. J lost 2 bases, V lost 7 bases, and 1 base had no gene match. Per the germline V gene, CDR1 is GTSNPN and CDR2 is SVGIG (reference sequence). The CDR3 sequence is CASQGAGANVLTF. Incomplete CDR3 DNA: TGTGCCTCACAGGGGGCTGGGGCCAACGTC.

This clone appeared many times. The CDR3 region is CASSRQLATEAFF. CDR3 DNA, as far as it was read: TGCGCCAGCAGCCGACAGTTGGCTACTGAA. The genes are TRBV5-1 and TRBJ1-1; possible D gene TRBD1, 5 bases. With the read ending 3 residues before the CDR3 end, the germline J gene is used to fill in that end. The germline V gene encodes CDR1 SGHRS and CDR2 YFSETQ. This CDR3 is built from 13 residues. Trimming removed 4 bases from V and 5 bases from J, with 12 bases in between.

At least ten counts were recorded for this clone. The sequenced fragment ends 3 residues before the CDR3 boundary, so the rest is inferred from the germline J gene. The sample contains more than one DNA sequence encoding this CDR3. V usage is TRBV18 and J usage is TRBJ2-1; TRBD2 aligns across 12 bases. The CDR3 length is 18 residues. V lost 3 bases, J lost 3 bases, and 9 bases stayed unmatched. Germline V gene lookup returns CDR1 KGHSH and CDR2 LQKENI. The CDR3 region is CASSPRLAGDNLYNEQFF. The sequenced CDR3 bases are TGTGCCAGCTCACCCCGACTAGCGGGAGATAACCTCTACAATGAG.

At least ten counts were recorded for this clone. The CDR3 end is not reached by the read, which stops 3 residues before it; the germline J gene fills it in. This chain joins TRBV20-1 and TRBJ1-3; 7 nucleotides line up with TRBD1. CDR3 length equals 15 residues. Trimming took 2 bases from V and 3 from J; bases not matched to a gene: 7. Germline values: CDR1 DFQATT, CDR2 SNEGSKA (reference sequence). The CDR3 DNA, read in part, is TGCAGTGCTAGATCCCGACAGGGAGGTGGAAACACC. It encodes CSARSRQGGGNT. The full CDR3 sequence reads CSARSRQGGGNTIYF.

Many counts were recorded for this clone. From the germline J gene comes the end of the CDR3, since the read stops 3 residues before it. This chain connects TRBV5-1 to TRBJ1-2, with a weak D call TRBD1 (5 bases). CDR1 SGHRS and CDR2 YFSETQ come from the germline V gene. The CDR3 loop spans 12 amino acids. The CDR3 bases that were read are TGCGCCAGCACGGGGGGAATTGGAGGC. It codes for CASTGGIGG. The entire CDR3 protein is CASTGGIGGYTF.

This clone was counted only a few times. The CDR3 end lies 3 residues beyond the end of the read and is filled in from the germline J gene. J is TRBJ1-2 and V is TRBV30; perhaps TRBD1 as D (6 bases). The germline V gene has CDR1 GTSNPN and CDR2 SVGIG (reference sequence). The CDR3 is made up of 12 amino acids. CDR3 residues: CAWTGDGYDYTF. CDR3 bases read: TGTGCCTGGACAGGGGATGGGTACGAC.

This clone was detected ten times or more. Coverage ceases 3 residues before the CDR3 finishes, and the germline J gene fills in the end. The chain links TRBV7-9 to TRBJ1-5; D is unresolved. This CDR3 has 15 residues. Germline CDR1 and CDR2: SEHNR and FQNEAQ (reference sequence). The V and J ends lost 9 bases and 1 base respectively, with 16 bases between them. The sequenced CDR3 bases are TGTGCCAGTAGCCCCGACGGGGTAAGCAATCAGCCC. Residues: CASSPDGVSNQP. The entire CDR3 protein reads CASSPDGVSNQPQHF.

The sample holds many counts of this clone. At one end the junction does not follow the germline gene, possibly because of a read error. The read terminates 3 residues before the CDR3 end, so the remaining end is supplied by the germline J gene. The chain couples TRBV4-2 to TRBJ2-1; no reliable D call. Germline V lookup: CDR1 LGHNA, CDR2 YNFKEQ. The CDR3 has 15 amino acids. The CDR3 here is CASSPRASSYNEQFF. The DNA read from the CDR3 is TGCGCCAGCAGCCCGCGTGCGAGTTCCTACAATGAG.

A note on this clone: The CDR3 end falls 3 residues outside the read, so it is completed with the germline J gene. The chain links TRBV5-1 to TRBJ1-1; TRBD1 agrees at 9 bases. The CDR3 is 16 amino acids. V was pared by 4 bases and J by 4 bases, with 11 bases of the junction left unmatched. The germline V gene encodes CDR1 SGHRS and CDR2 YFSETQ. The sequenced CDR3 bases are TGCGCCAGCAGCCGTGGAACTCCGACAGGGGGCACTGAA. Residues: CASSRGTPTGGTE. The CDR3, in full, reads CASSRGTPTGGTEAFF.

At least ten counts were recorded for this clone. The read terminates 3 residues ahead of where the CDR3 ends, so the germline J gene completes it. The genes are TRBV5-1 and TRBJ1-1; 8 bases line up with TRBD1. CDR3 length: 15 residues. From germline, CDR1 is SGHRS and CDR2 YFSETQ. V lost 3 bases and J lost 5; bases outside the gene matches: 9. The covered CDR3 bases are TGCGCCAGCAGCTGGACAGGGTCCGACGGGACTGAA. As protein: CASSWTGSDGTE. The complete CDR3 sequence is CASSWTGSDGTEAFF.

This clone was recorded at least ten times. Sequence at one end of the junction differs from germline and may be a read error. The observed sequence ends 3 residues before the CDR3 terminus, with the missing tail filled in from the germline J gene. The rearrangement links TRBV4-2 to TRBJ1-1, with 7 bases aligning to TRBD1. Germline V CDR1 and CDR2: LGHNA, YNFKEQ. The CDR3 covers 14 residues. CDR3 protein: CASSQEVLRGRAFF. CDR3 DNA (partial): TGCGCCAGCAGCCAAGAAGTCCTCAGGGGGAGA.

This clone was seen many times. The read finishes 3 residues shy of the CDR3 end, and the germline J gene is used to complete it. The chain recombines TRBV5-4 with TRBJ2-7; 7 positions agree with TRBD1. This CDR3 is 13 amino acids long. V was clipped by 9 bases and J by 2 bases; unmatched bases: 8. Per germline, CDR1 SGHNT and CDR2 YYREEE (reference sequence). The part of the CDR3 DNA that was read is TGTGCCATCCGGGACAGAGAGACCTACGAG. Its translation: CAIRDRETYE. Given in full, the CDR3 is CAIRDRETYEQYF.

This clone was counted many times. The CDR3 extends 3 residues past the end of the read, so its final part is completed from the germline J gene. This chain uses TRBV27 with TRBJ1-1; 7 bases line up with TRBD1. V dropped 5 bases and J dropped 0; count of bases not matched to a gene: 12. CDR1 is MNHEY, CDR2 SMNVEV, per germline (reference sequence). CDR3 size: 17 residues. The DNA read from the CDR3 is TGTGCCAGCAGTCCAGCGGACAGGTTTTTAATGAACACTGAA. Translating gives CASSPADRFLMNTE. The entire CDR3 sequence reads CASSPADRFLMNTEAFF.

This clone occurred many times. The missing CDR3 end, 3 residues past where the read stops, is filled in from the germline J gene. The V and J genes are TRBV10-3 and TRBJ2-7, with a possible D match to TRBD1 (5 bases). The germline V and J ends were trimmed by 4 bases and 0 bases, with 16 bases remaining between them. The CDR3 totals 16 residues. Germline CDR1 reads ENHRY; CDR2 reads SYGVKD. CDR3 DNA, as far as it was read: TGTGCCATCAGTGGCACAGGAATCCCCCTCTCCTACGAG. It translates to CAISGTGIPLSYE. The whole CDR3 protein reads CAISGTGIPLSYEQYF.

This clone was observed at least ten times. The CDR3 end falls 3 residues outside the read, so it is completed with the germline J gene. The V call is TRBV18, the J call TRBJ2-6; 8 nucleotides align to TRBD1. Looked up from germline, CDR1 is KGHSH and CDR2 is LQKENI. The junction had 4 bases not matched to a gene; V was cut back by 3 bases and J by 9 bases. This CDR3 is built from 14 residues. The CDR3 spells CASSPTGQDNVLTF. CDR3 bases read: TGTGCCAGCTCACCTACGGGACAGGACAACGTC.

This clone was seen at least ten times. The CDR3 end is not reached by the read, which stops 3 residues before it; the germline J gene fills it in. This chain connects TRBV6-1 to TRBJ2-5, with 7 bases lining up with TRBD2. Trimming cost V 3 bases and J 2 bases; bases outside gene matches: 9. Germline V gives CDR1 MNHNS, CDR2 SASEGT. The CDR3 loop spans 16 amino acids. CDR3 DNA (partial): TGTGCCAGCAGTGATGTGAATGCGGGAGCGCAAGAGACC. As protein: CASSDVNAGAQET. The complete CDR3 sequence is CASSDVNAGAQETQYF.

This clone was counted at least ten times. The read terminates 3 residues before the CDR3 end, so the remaining end is supplied by the germline J gene. The chain joins TRBV12-3 or TRBV12-4 to TRBJ2-2, with D possibly TRBD1 on 6 matching bases. The germline V and J ends were trimmed by 6 bases and 4 bases, with 15 bases remaining between them. This CDR3 region has 15 residues. The CDR3 here is CASSYTGLATGELFF. CDR3 DNA, as far as it was read: TGTGCCAGCAGCTATACAGGGTTAGCCACCGGGGAG.

This clone is labeled as medium-sized. The CDR3 end falls 3 residues outside the read, so it is completed with the germline J gene. This sequence joins TRBV20-1 and TRBJ2-2; no clear D. The ends were cut back, 6 bases at V and 3 bases at J, with 14 bases in the middle. The germline gives CDR1 DFQATT, CDR2 SNEGSKA (reference sequence). This CDR3 is 14 amino acids long. This CDR3 reads CSANSGSDTGELFF. The covered CDR3 bases are TGCAGTGCCAATAGTGGTTCCGACACCGGGGAG.

There are many counts of this clone. The read comes to an end 3 residues before the CDR3 does, leaving the germline J gene to fill in the end. The chain uses TRBV3-1 (or the pseudogene TRBV3-2) and TRBJ2-5; 8 bases are shared with TRBD2. CDR1 is LGHDT and CDR2 is YNNKEL in the germline V gene (reference sequence). The CDR3 contains 15 residues. With 2 bases clipped from V and 5 bases from J, the junction kept 7 bases outside the gene matches. CDR3 DNA, as far as it was read: TGTGCCAGCAGCCAAATTGGACTAGCAGGGGAGACC. Amino acids: CASSQIGLAGET. The CDR3 in its entirety is CASSQIGLAGETQYF.

This clone was counted at least ten times. The missing CDR3 end, 3 residues past where the read stops, is filled in from the germline J gene. The V call is TRBV5-1, the J call TRBJ2-7; D is unresolved. Between the trimmed V and J ends, which lost 0 bases and 2 bases, there was a span of 9 bases. The CDR3 sequence is 14 residues long. Germline V gives CDR1 SGHRS, CDR2 YFSETQ. CDR3 DNA (partial): TGCGCCAGCAGCTTGGCCGGGTTCACCTACGAG. This codes for CASSLAGFTYE. In full, the CDR3 reads CASSLAGFTYEQYF. Filled out from reference TRBV5-1 and TRBJ2-7, the complete variable domain reads KAGVTQTPRYLIKTRGQQVTLSCSPISGHRSVSWYQQTPGQGLQFLFEYFSETQRNKGNFPGRFSGRQFSNSRSEMNVSTLELGDSALYLCASSLAGFTYEQYFGPGTRLTVT.

This clone showed up many times. The read halts 3 residues ahead of the CDR3 end, with the missing end drawn from the germline J gene. The chain has TRBV20-1 and TRBJ2-5; 14 bases align to TRBD2. The CDR3 runs to 16 residues. The germline V gene has CDR1 DFQATT and CDR2 SNEGSKA (reference sequence). J was trimmed by 5 bases and V by 3 bases; bases with no gene match: 8. The part of the CDR3 DNA that was read is TGCAGTGCTAGGGCCCGGACTAGCGGGAGGTCGGAGACC. Translation: CSARARTSGRSET. The CDR3 as a whole reads CSARARTSGRSETQYF.

This clone showed up many times. CDR3 DNA, as far as it was read: TGTGCCAGCAGCTTTTACAGGGGAACCAAAAACATT. Encoded protein: CASSFYRGTKNI. The whole CDR3 is CASSFYRGTKNIQYF. This chain connects TRBV5-8 to TRBJ2-4; 7 nucleotides match TRBD1. With the read ending 3 residues before the CDR3 end, the germline J gene is used to fill in that end. This CDR3 is built from 15 residues. Germline loops: CDR1 SGHTS, CDR2 YDEGEE. V lost 2 bases to trimming and J lost 2 bases; unmatched junction nucleotides: 4.

Many counts were recorded for this clone. Coverage ceases 3 residues before the CDR3 finishes, and the germline J gene fills in the end. The rearrangement joins TRBV19 to TRBJ1-6, with 10 bases matching TRBD1. The germline V gene has CDR1 LNHDA and CDR2 SQIVND (reference sequence). Unmatched junction bases numbered 6, after V lost 9 bases and J lost 7 bases. The CDR3 runs to 14 residues. CDR3 sequence reads: CASERTGGNSPLHF. Incomplete CDR3 DNA: TGTGCCAGCGAGCGGACAGGGGGGAATTCACCC. Complete variable domain (other parts from reference TRBV19 and TRBJ1-6): DGGITQSPKYLFRKEGQNVTLSCEQNLNHDAMYWYRQDPGQGLRLIYYSQIVNDFQKGDIAEGYSVSREKKESFPLTVTSAQKNPTAFYLCASERTGGNSPLHFGNGTRLTVT.

This clone was counted many times. The read halts 3 residues ahead of the CDR3 end, with the missing end drawn from the germline J gene. The chain has TRBV29-1 and TRBJ2-1; 9 positions agree with TRBD2. CDR1 and CDR2 (germline): SQVTM, ANQGSEA. Trimming took 0 bases from V and 4 from J; bases not matched to a gene: 7. This CDR3 contains 16 residues. The CDR3 reads CSVEELPLAGYNEQFF. The DNA read from the CDR3 is TGCAGCGTTGAAGAACTACCCCTAGCGGGATACAATGAG.

This clone was counted at least ten times. The CDR3 extends 3 residues past the end of the read, so its final part is completed from the germline J gene. This chain uses TRBV5-4 with TRBJ2-7, with 12 bases matching TRBD1. CDR1 and CDR2 from the germline V gene are SGHNT and YYREEE (reference sequence). The V and J ends lost 3 bases and 3 bases, in that order; junction bases with no gene match: 4. The CDR3 sequence is 15 residues long. CDR3 DNA (partial): TGTGCCAGCAGCTGGGGACAGGGGGCGCGCTACGAG. Its translation: CASSWGQGARYE. The full CDR3 protein is CASSWGQGARYEQYF.

This clone was observed at least ten times. Coverage ceases 3 residues before the CDR3 finishes, and the germline J gene fills in the end. The rearrangement uses TRBV5-1 and TRBJ2-5; 16 positions agree with TRBD2. Germline CDR1 SGHRS, CDR2 YFSETQ. The CDR3 totals 17 residues. Germline trimming cut 4 bases from V and 1 base from J; bases unmatched to any gene: 4. The sequenced CDR3 bases are TGCGCCAGCAGCCCCGGGACTAGCGGGAGGGTCCAAGAGACC. This codes for CASSPGTSGRVQET. The whole CDR3 protein reads CASSPGTSGRVQETQYF.

This clone came up many times. The CDR3 end is not reached by the read, which stops 3 residues before it; the germline J gene fills it in. V usage is TRBV30 and J usage is TRBJ2-1; 13 nucleotides agree with TRBD2. Germline CDR1 is GTSNPN and CDR2 is SVGIG (reference sequence). This CDR3 spans 16 amino acids. V dropped 0 bases and J dropped 5; count of bases not matched to a gene: 4. CDR3 bases read: TGTGCCTGGAGTGTCGGACTAGCGGGAGCTAACAATGAG. Translation: CAWSVGLAGANNE. The whole CDR3 sequence is CAWSVGLAGANNEQFF.

In its sample, this clone was seen many times. The read is 3 residues too short to cover the CDR3 end, so that end is filled in from the germline J gene. The chain recombines TRBV7-8 with TRBJ1-5; possible D gene TRBD1, 5 bases. Germline V gene data show CDR1 as SGHVS and CDR2 as FQNEAQ. The CDR3 consists of 13 residues. Trimming cost V 0 bases and J 7 bases, with 7 bases left between them. This CDR3 reads CASSLARGQPQHF. The sequenced part of the CDR3 DNA is TGTGCCAGCAGCTTAGCTAGGGGACAGCCC.

Many counts were recorded for this clone. The CDR3 bases that were read are TGCAGCGTTGTAGGGTCTCGTGGTCAGCCC. It translates to CSVVGSRGQP. The whole CDR3 is CSVVGSRGQPQHF. V and J are TRBV29-1 and TRBJ1-5, with D uncertain. The read terminates 3 residues before the CDR3 end, so the remaining end is supplied by the germline J gene. Germline V gives CDR1 SQVTM, CDR2 ANQGSEA. This CDR3 has 13 residues. Trimming stripped 4 bases from V and 6 bases from J, with 13 bases between.

This clone occurred many times. The CDR3 end falls 3 residues outside the read, so it is completed with the germline J gene. This sequence joins TRBV28 and TRBJ2-7; 7 bases are shared with TRBD2. The CDR3 length is 15 residues. Germline loops: CDR1 MDHEN, CDR2 SYDVKM. Losses at the gene ends were 2 bases for V and 1 base for J; bases not matched to a gene: 5. The CDR3 sequence is CASSLRLAASYEQYF. The DNA read from the CDR3 is TGTGCCAGCAGTTTAAGACTAGCCGCATCCTACGAG.

This clone was recorded many times. The CDR3 end lies 3 residues beyond the end of the read and is filled in from the germline J gene. This chain links TRBV15 with TRBJ1-1; D may be TRBD1 (6 bases). This CDR3 contains 16 residues. Germline assignment: CDR1 LNHNV and CDR2 YYDKDF (reference sequence). V lost 3 bases and J lost 0, with 14 bases in between. The sequenced CDR3 bases are TGTGCCACCAGCAGCAACCCGGGACACATGAACACTGAA. The encoded protein is CATSSNPGHMNTE. The CDR3 in its entirety is CATSSNPGHMNTEAFF. Variable domain in full (rest from reference TRBV15 and TRBJ1-1): DAMVIQNPRYQVTQFGKPVTLSCSQTLNHNVMYWYQQKSSQAPKLLFHYYDKDFNNEADTPDNFQSRRPNTSFCFLDIRSPGLGDTAMYLCATSSNPGHMNTEAFFGQGTRLTVV.